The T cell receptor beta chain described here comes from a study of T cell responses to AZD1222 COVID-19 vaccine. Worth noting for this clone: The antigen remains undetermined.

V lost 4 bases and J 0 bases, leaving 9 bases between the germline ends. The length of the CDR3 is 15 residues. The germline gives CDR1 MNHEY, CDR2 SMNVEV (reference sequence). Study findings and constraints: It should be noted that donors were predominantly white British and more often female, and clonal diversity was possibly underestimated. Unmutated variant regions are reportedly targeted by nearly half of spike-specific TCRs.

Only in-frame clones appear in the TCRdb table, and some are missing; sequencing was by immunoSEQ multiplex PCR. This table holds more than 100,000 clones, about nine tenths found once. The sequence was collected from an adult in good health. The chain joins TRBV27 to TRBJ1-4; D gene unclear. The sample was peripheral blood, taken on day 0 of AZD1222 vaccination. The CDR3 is CASSSTYSTNEKLFF. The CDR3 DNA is TGTGCCAGCAGTTCAACGTACTCAACTAATGAAAAACTGTTTTTT.